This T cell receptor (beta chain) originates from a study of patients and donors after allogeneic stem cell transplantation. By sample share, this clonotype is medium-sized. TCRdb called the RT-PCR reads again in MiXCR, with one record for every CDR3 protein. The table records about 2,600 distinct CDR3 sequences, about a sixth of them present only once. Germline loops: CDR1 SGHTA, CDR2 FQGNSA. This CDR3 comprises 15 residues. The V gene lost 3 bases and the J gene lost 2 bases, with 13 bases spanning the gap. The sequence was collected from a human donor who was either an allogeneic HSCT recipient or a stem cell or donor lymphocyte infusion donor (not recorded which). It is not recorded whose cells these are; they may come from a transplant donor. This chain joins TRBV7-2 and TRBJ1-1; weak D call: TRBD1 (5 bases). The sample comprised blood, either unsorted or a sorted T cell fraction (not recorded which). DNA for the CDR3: TGTGCCAGCAGCTTTGAGGGGATAAGAAACACTGAAGCTTTCTTT. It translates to CASSFEGIRNTEAFF.